This TCR beta chain derives from a study of PD-1 blockade in classical Hodgkin lymphoma. Study-level background: Nivolumab 3 mg/kg was given intravenously every 2 weeks.

Points from the study as a whole: Newly diagnosed and completely responding patients shared comparable baseline diversity. Significantly greater TCR diversity emerged by C4D1 in CD4+ cells but not CD8+ cells. As was reported, newly diagnosed patients showed lower baseline TCR diversity than healthy donors did.

Every patient had relapsed following autologous stem cell transplantation, and cohorts differed in brentuximab vedotin exposure. Concerning this clone itself: As yet, its antigen is unknown.

TCRdb keeps only in-frame clones here, not all; method: immunoSEQ multiplex PCR. The table lists over 35,000 clones, 87% of them singletons. This specimen consisted of peripheral blood mononuclear cells (PBMCs), obtained at baseline. This clonotype originated in a human donor with classical Hodgkin lymphoma.

CDR3 bases: TGTGCCAGCAGCTTGGGACTAGCGGGAGGAAACAATGAGCAGTTCTTC. Translation gives CASSLGLAGGNNEQFF. This rearrangement joins TRBV5-4 to TRBJ2-1; 13 bases align to TRBD2. Germline V gives CDR1 SGHNT, CDR2 YYREEE (reference sequence). V shed 0 bases, J shed 5 bases, and the junction held 2 bases outside the gene matches. The CDR3 spans 16 residues.